This T cell receptor (beta chain) was retrieved from a study of shared clonotypes between healthy human individuals. TCRdb's table, derived via immunoSEQ multiplex PCR, lists solely in-frame clones and lacks some. The profile shows roughly 590,000 clones, about 95% of them singletons. Per germline, CDR1 SQVTM and CDR2 ANQGSEA. The CDR3 runs to 11 residues. J gave up 6 bases and V 4 bases, and 2 bases lay outside the gene matches. Naive CD8 cells lacked CD45RO and underwent positive selection for CCR7, leaving out terminally differentiated effector memory CD45RA+ cells. The V call is TRBV29-1, the J call TRBJ1-1, with TRBD1 matching over 7 bases. This receptor was identified in a woman aged 30 to 39 in good health. The sequencing sample was made of naive CD8+ T cells sorted from blood. In DNA, the CDR3 is TGCAGCGTTGGTGGACAGGCTGAAGCTTTCTTT. This encodes CSVGGQAEAFF.